This is a list of T cell receptor beta chains from one sample in a study of cytomegalovirus exposure and HLA in healthy donors. The table came from immunoSEQ multiplex PCR; TCRdb's copy has only in-frame clones and leaves some out. Its table records 80,000 or so clones. The sample consisted of PBMCs. The receptors stem from a man aged 50-60 years in good health and CMV-seropositive. Each CDR3 is given with its conserved first and last residue. D genes are given only for firm matches.

d_call	v_call	j_call	cdr3_aa	cdr3_nt
.	TRBV7-2	TRBJ1-1	CASSLRGLRGAFF	TGTGCCAGCAGCTTAAGGGGCCTCCGGGGGGCTTTCTTT
TRBD1	TRBV6-6	TRBJ1-6	CASSRQGAGNSPLHF	TGTGCCAGCAGCCGACAGGGGGCCGGTAATTCACCCCTCCACTTT
.	TRBV14	TRBJ2-3	CASSQNRGDTQYF	TGTGCCAGCAGCCAAAACAGAGGGGATACGCAGTATTTT
TRBD2	TRBV29-1	TRBJ2-1	CSVAGTSGSPSYNEQFF	TGCAGCGTCGCCGGGACTAGCGGGTCCCCCTCCTACAATGAGCAGTTCTTC
TRBD1	TRBV18	TRBJ2-7	CASSPFRDRATYEQYF	TGTGCCAGCTCACCTTTCCGGGACAGGGCCACCTACGAGCAGTACTTC
TRBD1	TRBV12-5	TRBJ2-3	CASGTGGWADTQYF	TGTGCTAGTGGTACAGGGGGCTGGGCAGATACGCAGTATTTT
TRBD1	TRBV5-1	TRBJ1-5	CASSLSDRADQPQHF	TGCGCCAGCAGCTTATCGGACAGGGCTGATCAGCCCCAGCATTTT
TRBD1	TRBV19	TRBJ1-2	CASSIEQGADGYTF	TGTGCCAGTAGTATAGAACAGGGGGCTGATGGCTACACCTTC
.	TRBV11-2	TRBJ1-1	CASSSHLGAEAFF	TGTGCCAGCAGCTCCCACCTAGGCGCTGAAGCTTTCTTT
.	TRBV27	TRBJ2-7	CASSFGIYEQYF	TGTGCCAGCAGTTTCGGGATCTACGAGCAGTACTTC
TRBD2	TRBV2	TRBJ2-5	CASTLRASGSVSQETQYF	TGTGCCAGCACCCTCCGGGCTAGCGGGAGTGTCTCCCAAGAGACCCAGTACTTC
.	TRBV15	TRBJ1-1	CATSRGLAGAPEAFF	TGTGCCACCAGCAGAGGTCTGGCAGGGGCTCCTGAAGCTTTCTTT
.	TRBV20-1	TRBJ1-1	CSAKGSEAFF	TGCAGTGCAAAGGGGTCTGAAGCTTTCTTT
.	TRBV11-2	TRBJ2-1	CASSSPGGRTSYNEQFF	TGTGCCAGCAGCTCCCCTGGGGGGAGAACCTCCTACAATGAGCAGTTCTTC
.	TRBV10-3	TRBJ1-2	CAISESRGLSDYGYTF	TGTGCCATCAGTGAGTCTAGGGGTCTGAGCGACTATGGCTACACCTTC
TRBD2	TRBV28	TRBJ2-3	CASSLAGAGTNTQYF	TGTGCCAGCAGTTTAGCGGGAGCGGGCACGAATACGCAGTATTTT
.	TRBV5-4	TRBJ2-5	CASSSGGANQETQYF	TGTGCCAGCAGCTCTGGAGGAGCTAATCAAGAGACCCAGTACTTC
TRBD2	TRBV5-1	TRBJ2-3	CASSSRTSGGTDTQYF	TGCGCCAGCAGTTCCCGGACTAGCGGGGGCACAGATACGCAGTATTTT
.	TRBV10-3	TRBJ1-2	CAISESRGQSYTF	TGTGCCATCAGTGAGTCTCGTGGACAGAGCTACACCTTC
TRBD1	TRBV5-1	TRBJ2-7	CASSLGKTGAEQYF	TGCGCCAGCAGCTTAGGTAAGACAGGGGCCGAGCAGTACTTC
.	TRBV10-3	TRBJ2-3	CAIAQGSLTDTQYF	TGTGCCATCGCTCAGGGAAGCCTCACAGATACGCAGTATTTT
TRBD2	TRBV28	TRBJ2-5	CASSLKREGQETQYF	TGTGCCAGCAGTTTGAAGCGGGAGGGGCAGGAGACCCAGTACTTC
.	TRBV4-1	TRBJ1-1	CASSYPSRGGEAFF	TGCGCCAGCAGCTATCCCTCGAGGGGAGGAGAAGCTTTCTTT
.	TRBV6-1	TRBJ2-1	CASSEVGQFF	TGTGCCAGCAGTGAAGTCGGGCAGTTCTTC
TRBD1	TRBV5-1	TRBJ1-1	CASSLGQGRGTEAFF	TGCGCCAGCAGCCTAGGACAGGGTCGAGGCACTGAAGCTTTCTTT
TRBD1	TRBV19	TRBJ1-2	CASSSSRQGDGYTF	TGTGCCAGTAGTAGTTCTAGACAGGGGGATGGCTACACCTTC
.	TRBV19	TRBJ1-1	CASKVQPGVNTEAFF	TGTGCCAGTAAAGTGCAGCCGGGGGTGAACACTGAAGCTTTCTTT
TRBD1	TRBV18	TRBJ1-1	CASSPGTGDPEAFF	TGTGCCAGCTCACCAGGGACAGGGGACCCTGAAGCTTTCTTT
.	TRBV19	TRBJ1-5	CASSPRQGSNQPQHF	TGTGCCAGTAGTCCCCGGCAGGGGAGCAATCAGCCCCAGCATTTT
.	TRBV14	TRBJ2-2	CASSPRQGGAGELFF	TGTGCCAGCAGCCCACGACAGGGAGGTGCCGGGGAGCTGTTTTTT
.	TRBV11-2	TRBJ1-1	CASSLDNGWVEAFF	TGTGCCAGCAGCTTAGATAACGGGTGGGTGGAAGCTTTCTTT
.	TRBV19	TRBJ2-3	CASSKGEGLAVSTDKQYF	TGTGCCAGTAGTAAGGGGGAGGGTCTAGCGGTTAGCACAGATAAGCAGTATTTT
.	TRBV9	TRBJ2-3	CASSPYGGISTDTQYF	TGTGCCAGCAGCCCCTACGGAGGGATCAGCACAGATACGCAGTATTTT
.	TRBV12-2	TRBJ2-3	CASRPNRGGGTDTQYF	TGTGCAAGTCGCCCAAACCGAGGGGGCGGGACAGATACGCAGTATTTT
.	TRBV30	TRBJ2-1	CAWSRGLDNEQFF	TGTGCCTGGAGTCGGGGACTTGACAATGAGCAGTTCTTC
TRBD1	TRBV7-9	TRBJ1-2	CASSLPRQGHYGYTF	TGTGCCAGCAGCCTTCCTAGACAGGGGCACTATGGCTACACCTTC
TRBD2	TRBV5-1	TRBJ2-3	CASRTSRADTQYF	TGCGCCAGCCGGACTAGCCGGGCGGATACGCAGTATTTT
.	TRBV25-1	TRBJ1-1	CAARPDINTEAFF	TGTGCCGCACGACCCGACATAAACACTGAAGCTTTCTTT
.	TRBV9	TRBJ2-2	CASSVTLSTGELFF	TGTGCCAGCAGCGTTACCCTTAGCACCGGGGAGCTGTTTTTT
.	TRBV7-9	TRBJ1-2	CASSLGRTPYGYTF	TGTGCCAGCAGCTTGGGAAGGACACCCTATGGCTACACCTTC
.	TRBV19	TRBJ2-5	CASSIARQGGETQYF	TGTGCCAGTAGTATAGCTAGGCAGGGGGGAGAGACCCAGTACTTC
TRBD2	TRBV2	TRBJ2-7	CASNPSTSGSSEQYF	TGTGCCAGCAACCCTTCGACTAGCGGGAGCAGCGAGCAGTACTTC
TRBD1	TRBV20-1	TRBJ1-1	CSALTGERAFF	TGCAGTGCTTTGACAGGGGAGAGAGCTTTCTTT
.	TRBV6-6	TRBJ2-2	CATLEAAGELFF	TGTGCCACCCTTGAAGCGGCCGGGGAGCTGTTTTTT
TRBD1	TRBV2	TRBJ2-4	CASSGATGAKNIQYF	TGTGCCAGCAGTGGGGCGACAGGGGCCAAAAACATTCAGTACTTC
TRBD1	TRBV30	TRBJ1-4	CAWSSSGTGHNEKLFF	TGTGCCTGGAGTTCAAGCGGGACAGGGCATAATGAAAAACTGTTTTTT
.	TRBV2	TRBJ1-1	CASSPGVTEAFF	TGTGCCAGCAGTCCAGGGGTCACTGAAGCTTTCTTT
TRBD1	TRBV19	TRBJ1-3	CASSTSLSGGENTIYF	TGTGCCAGTAGTACCTCTTTGTCAGGGGGCGAAAACACCATATATTTT
TRBD2	TRBV7-6	TRBJ2-7	CASSSPGTSSYEQYF	TGTGCCAGCAGCTCACCCGGGACTAGCTCCTACGAGCAGTACTTC
TRBD1	TRBV10-1	TRBJ1-1	CATRQGGVDTEAFF	TGCGCCACACGACAGGGGGGGGTCGACACTGAAGCTTTCTTT
TRBD1	TRBV30	TRBJ1-5	CAWGTGQSNQPQHF	TGTGCCTGGGGGACAGGGCAGAGCAATCAGCCCCAGCATTTT